The clone carrying this TCR beta chain was counted many times. The antigen remains undetermined. MiXCR, applied by TCRdb to the reads, yields one record per CDR3 protein. This repertoire shows 300,000 or so distinct CDR3 sequences, roughly 25% found once; its top ten account for less than 15%. The data originate from a study of T cell repertoires in cytomegalovirus infection. Overall study: Well-studied HLA-B-restricted epitopes and recently identified HLA-C-restricted epitopes of CMV were both used in the study. From public TCR beta signatures came an indication of both CMV infection and matching HLA type.

The CDR3 is made up of 15 amino acids. Germline CDR1 and CDR2: SGHTA and FQGNSA. With 2 bases removed from V and 0 bases from J, the gap between germline ends came to 7 bases. Study conclusions and caveats: Frequencies of public TCR beta families were cumulated, and this identified carriers of CMV plus the relevant HLA. The ex vivo response was dominated by HLA-C-restricted CMV-specific TCR beta clonotypes.

The sequencing used cultured PBMCs, collected from culture after CMV antigen stimulation. The sequence was obtained from a human donor in good health (CMV status not recorded). Some clones in this sample may be carry-over from other donors' samples. V usage is TRBV7-2 and J usage is TRBJ1-4; D gene uncertain. CDR3 sequence (DNA): TGTGCCAGCAGCTTAAGACCCTCAACTAATGAAAAACTGTTTTTT. Encoded protein: CASSLRPSTNEKLFF.